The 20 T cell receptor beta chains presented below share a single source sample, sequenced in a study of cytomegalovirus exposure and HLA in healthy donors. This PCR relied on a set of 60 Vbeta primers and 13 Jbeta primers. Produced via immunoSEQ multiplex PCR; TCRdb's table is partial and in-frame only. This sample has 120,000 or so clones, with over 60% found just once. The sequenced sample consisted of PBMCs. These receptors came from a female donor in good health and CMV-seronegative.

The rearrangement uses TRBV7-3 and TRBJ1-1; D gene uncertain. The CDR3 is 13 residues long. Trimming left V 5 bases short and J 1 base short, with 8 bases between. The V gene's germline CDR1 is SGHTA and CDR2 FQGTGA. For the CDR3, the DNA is TGTGCCAGCAGCCTAAACACGAACACTGAAGCTTTCTTT. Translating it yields CASSLNTNTEAFF.

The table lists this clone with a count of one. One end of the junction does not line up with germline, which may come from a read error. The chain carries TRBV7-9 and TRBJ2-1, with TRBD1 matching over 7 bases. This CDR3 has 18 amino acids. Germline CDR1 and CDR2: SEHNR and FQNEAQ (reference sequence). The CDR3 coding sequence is TGTTCCAGCAGCCCTTCCTGGCAGGGGGACCTCTTTGCCAAGGCGCAGTTCTTC. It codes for CSSSPSWQGDLFAKAQFF.

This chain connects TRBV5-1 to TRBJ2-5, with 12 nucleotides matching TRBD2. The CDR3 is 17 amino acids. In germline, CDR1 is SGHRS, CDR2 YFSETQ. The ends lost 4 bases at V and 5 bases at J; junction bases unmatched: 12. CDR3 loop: CASSRPASGGAGETQYF. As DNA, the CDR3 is TGCGCCAGCAGCCGGCCGGCTAGCGGGGGGGCTGGGGAGACCCAGTACTTC.

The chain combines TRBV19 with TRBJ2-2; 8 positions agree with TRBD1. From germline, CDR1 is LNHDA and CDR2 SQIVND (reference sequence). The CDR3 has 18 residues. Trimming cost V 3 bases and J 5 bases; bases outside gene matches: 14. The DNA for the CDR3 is TGTGCCAGTAGTATCAAGGCAGGGGGCGCGCAGGAGACCGGGGAGCTGTTTTTT. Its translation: CASSIKAGGAQETGELFF.

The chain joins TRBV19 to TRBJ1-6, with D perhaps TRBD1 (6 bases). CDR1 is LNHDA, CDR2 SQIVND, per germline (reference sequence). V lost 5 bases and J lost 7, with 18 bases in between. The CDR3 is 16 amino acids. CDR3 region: CASSLALQGRNSPLHF. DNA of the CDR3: TGTGCCAGTAGTCTCGCCCTACAGGGCCGAAATTCACCCCTCCACTTT.

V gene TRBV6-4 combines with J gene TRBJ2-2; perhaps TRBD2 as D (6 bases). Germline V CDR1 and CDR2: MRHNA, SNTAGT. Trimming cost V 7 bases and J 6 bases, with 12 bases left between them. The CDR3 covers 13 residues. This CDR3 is CASKGEEPGELFF. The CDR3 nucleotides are TGTGCCAGCAAAGGGGAGGAGCCCGGGGAGCTGTTTTTT.

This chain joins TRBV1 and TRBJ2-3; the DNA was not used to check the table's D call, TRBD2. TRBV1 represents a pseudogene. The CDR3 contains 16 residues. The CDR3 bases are TGCACCAGCAGCCAAGGGGCAGCGGGGGGGCCAGATACGCAGTATTTT. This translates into CTSSQGAAGGPDTQYF.

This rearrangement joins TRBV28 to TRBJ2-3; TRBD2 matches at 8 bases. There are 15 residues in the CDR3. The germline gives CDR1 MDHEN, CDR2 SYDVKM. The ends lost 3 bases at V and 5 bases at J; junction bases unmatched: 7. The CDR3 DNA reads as TGTGCCAGCAGTTTTCGGGGGGGGGCCCAAGATACGCAGTATTTT. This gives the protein CASSFRGGAQDTQYF.

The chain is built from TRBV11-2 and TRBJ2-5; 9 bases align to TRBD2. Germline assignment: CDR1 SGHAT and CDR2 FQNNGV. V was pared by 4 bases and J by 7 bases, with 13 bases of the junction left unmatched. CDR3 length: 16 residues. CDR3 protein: CASSSGGGGDLGTQYF. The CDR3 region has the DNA TGTGCCAGCAGCTCGGGGGGCGGGGGGGACCTCGGGACCCAGTACTTC.

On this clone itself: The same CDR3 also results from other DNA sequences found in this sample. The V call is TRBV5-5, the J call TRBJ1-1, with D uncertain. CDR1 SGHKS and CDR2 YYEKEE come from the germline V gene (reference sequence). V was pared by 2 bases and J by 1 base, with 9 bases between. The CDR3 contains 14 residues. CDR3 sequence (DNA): TGTGCCAGCAGCTTACGGGGAGAGAACACTGAAGCTTTCTTT. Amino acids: CASSLRGENTEAFF.

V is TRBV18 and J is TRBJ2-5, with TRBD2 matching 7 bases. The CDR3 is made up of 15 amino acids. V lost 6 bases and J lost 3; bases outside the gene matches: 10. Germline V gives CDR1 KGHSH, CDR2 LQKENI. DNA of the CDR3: TGTGCCAGCTCCAGCAACAGCGGGGTCGAAGAGACCCAGTACTTC. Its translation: CASSSNSGVEETQYF.

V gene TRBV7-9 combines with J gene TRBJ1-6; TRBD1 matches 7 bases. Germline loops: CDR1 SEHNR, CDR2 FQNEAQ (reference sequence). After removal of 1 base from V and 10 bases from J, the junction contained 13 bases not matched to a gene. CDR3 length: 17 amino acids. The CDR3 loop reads CASSLGGSRTGSSPLHF. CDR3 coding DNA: TGTGCCAGCAGCTTAGGAGGGAGTAGGACAGGATCATCACCCCTCCACTTT.

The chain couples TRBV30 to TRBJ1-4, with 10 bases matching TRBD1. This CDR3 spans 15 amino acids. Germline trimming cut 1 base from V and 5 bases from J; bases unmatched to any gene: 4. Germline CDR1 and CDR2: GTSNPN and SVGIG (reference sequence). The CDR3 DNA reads TGTGCCTGGAGTGGGAAGGGACAGGGGAATGAAAAACTGTTTTTT. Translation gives CAWSGKGQGNEKLFF.

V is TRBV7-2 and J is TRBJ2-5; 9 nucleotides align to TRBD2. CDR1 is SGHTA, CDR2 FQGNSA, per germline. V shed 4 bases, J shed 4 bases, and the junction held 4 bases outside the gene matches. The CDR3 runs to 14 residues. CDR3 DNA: TGTGCCAGCAGCTCACTAGCGGGCGGAGAGACCCAGTACTTC. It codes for CASSSLAGGETQYF.

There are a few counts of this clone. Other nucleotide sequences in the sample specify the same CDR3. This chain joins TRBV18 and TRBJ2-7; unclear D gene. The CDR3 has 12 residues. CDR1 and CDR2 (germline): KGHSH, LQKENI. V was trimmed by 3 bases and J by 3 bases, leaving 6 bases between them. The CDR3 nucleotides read TGTGCCAGCTCACCCCCCGGCTACGAGCAGTACTTC. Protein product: CASSPPGYEQYF.

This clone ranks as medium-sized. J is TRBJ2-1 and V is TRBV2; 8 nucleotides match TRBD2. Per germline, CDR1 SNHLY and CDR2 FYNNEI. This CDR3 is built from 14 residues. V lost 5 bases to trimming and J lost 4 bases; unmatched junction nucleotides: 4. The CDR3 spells CASSSGGPYNEQFF. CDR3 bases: TGTGCCAGCAGTAGCGGGGGACCTTACAATGAGCAGTTCTTC.

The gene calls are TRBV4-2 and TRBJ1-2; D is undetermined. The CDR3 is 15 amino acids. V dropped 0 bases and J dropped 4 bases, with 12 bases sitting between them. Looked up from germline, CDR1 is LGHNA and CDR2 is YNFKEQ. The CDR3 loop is CASSQESWLLYGYTF. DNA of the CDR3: TGTGCCAGCAGCCAAGAATCCTGGCTGCTCTATGGCTACACCTTC.

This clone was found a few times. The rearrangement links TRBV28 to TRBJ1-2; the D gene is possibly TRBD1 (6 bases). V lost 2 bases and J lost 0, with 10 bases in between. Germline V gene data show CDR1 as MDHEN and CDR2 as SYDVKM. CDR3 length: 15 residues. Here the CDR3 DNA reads TGTGCCAGCAGTTTAGGGGGCGGATCTAACTATGGCTACACCTTC. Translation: CASSLGGGSNYGYTF.

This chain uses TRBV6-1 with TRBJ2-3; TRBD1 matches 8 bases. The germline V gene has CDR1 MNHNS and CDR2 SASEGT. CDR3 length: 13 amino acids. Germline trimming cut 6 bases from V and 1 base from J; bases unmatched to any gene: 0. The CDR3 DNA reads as TGTGCCAGCAGGGGACAGGGCACAGATACGCAGTATTTT. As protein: CASRGQGTDTQYF.

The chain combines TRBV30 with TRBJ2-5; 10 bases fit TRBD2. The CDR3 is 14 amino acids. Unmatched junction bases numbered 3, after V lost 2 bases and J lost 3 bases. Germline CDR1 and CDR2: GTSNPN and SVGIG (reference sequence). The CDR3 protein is CAWSTGLAEETQYF. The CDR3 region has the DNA TGTGCCTGGAGTACCGGACTAGCGGAAGAGACCCAGTACTTC.